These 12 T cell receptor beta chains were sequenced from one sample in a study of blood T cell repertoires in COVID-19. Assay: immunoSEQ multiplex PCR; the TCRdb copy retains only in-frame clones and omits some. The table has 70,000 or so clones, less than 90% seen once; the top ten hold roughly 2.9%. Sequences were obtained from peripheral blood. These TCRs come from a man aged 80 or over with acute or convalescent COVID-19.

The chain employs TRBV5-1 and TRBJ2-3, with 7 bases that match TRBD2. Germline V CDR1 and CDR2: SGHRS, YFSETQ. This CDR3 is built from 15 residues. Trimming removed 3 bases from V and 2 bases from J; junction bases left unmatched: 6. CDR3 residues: CASSSGLGNTDTQYF. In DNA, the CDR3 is TGCGCCAGCAGCTCAGGACTAGGGAACACAGATACGCAGTATTTT.

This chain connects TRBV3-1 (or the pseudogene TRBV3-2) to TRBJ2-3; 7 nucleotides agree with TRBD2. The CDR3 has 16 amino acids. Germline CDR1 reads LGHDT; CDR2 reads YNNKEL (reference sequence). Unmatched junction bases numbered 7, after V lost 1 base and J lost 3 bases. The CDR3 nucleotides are TGTGCCAGCAGCCAAGGAGGGAGGGCCATGACAGATACGCAGTATTTT. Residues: CASSQGGRAMTDTQYF.

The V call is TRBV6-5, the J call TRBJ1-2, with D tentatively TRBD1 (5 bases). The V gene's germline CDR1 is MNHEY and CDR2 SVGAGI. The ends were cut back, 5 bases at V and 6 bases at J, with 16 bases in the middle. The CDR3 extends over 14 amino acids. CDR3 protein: CASSHDRETHGYTF. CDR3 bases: TGTGCCAGCAGTCATGACAGAGAAACTCATGGCTACACCTTC.

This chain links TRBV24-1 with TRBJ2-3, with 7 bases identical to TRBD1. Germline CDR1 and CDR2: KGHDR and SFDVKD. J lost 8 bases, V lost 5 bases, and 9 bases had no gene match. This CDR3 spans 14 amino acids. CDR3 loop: CATSALEGAGTQYF. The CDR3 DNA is TGTGCCACCAGTGCCCTAGAGGGGGCCGGTACGCAGTATTTT.

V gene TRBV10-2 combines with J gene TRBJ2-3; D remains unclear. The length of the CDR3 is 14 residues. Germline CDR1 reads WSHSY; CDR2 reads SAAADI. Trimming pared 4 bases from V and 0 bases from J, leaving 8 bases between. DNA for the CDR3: TGCGCCAGCAGTGGCTGGGCTAGCACAGATACGCAGTATTTT. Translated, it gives CASSGWASTDTQYF.

CDR3 residues: CASMSGGNQPQHF. In DNA, the CDR3 is TGTGCCAGCATGTCGGGAGGCAATCAGCCCCAGCATTTT. The chain carries TRBV6-5 and TRBJ1-5, with D unresolved. Germline V lookup: CDR1 MNHEY, CDR2 SVGAGI. The V end was cut by 7 bases, the J end by 2 bases, with 9 bases between. CDR3 length: 13 residues.

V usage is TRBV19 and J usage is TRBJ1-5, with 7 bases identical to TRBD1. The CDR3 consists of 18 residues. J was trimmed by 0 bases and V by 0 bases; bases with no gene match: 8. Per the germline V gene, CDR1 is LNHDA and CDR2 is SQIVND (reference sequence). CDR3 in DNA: TGTGCCAGTAGTATAGATCTGCCCGGGACAGATAGCAATCAGCCCCAGCATTTT. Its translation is CASSIDLPGTDSNQPQHF.

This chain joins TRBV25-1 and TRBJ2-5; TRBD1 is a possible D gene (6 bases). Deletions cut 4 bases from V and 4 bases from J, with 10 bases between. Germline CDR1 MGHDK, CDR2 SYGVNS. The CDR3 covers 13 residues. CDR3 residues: CASSGGPGETQYF. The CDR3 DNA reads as TGTGCCAGCAGTGGGGGGCCGGGAGAGACCCAGTACTTC.

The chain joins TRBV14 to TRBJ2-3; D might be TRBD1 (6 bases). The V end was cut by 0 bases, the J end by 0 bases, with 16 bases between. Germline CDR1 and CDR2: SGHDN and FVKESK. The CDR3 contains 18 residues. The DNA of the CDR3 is TGTGCCAGCAGCCAAGATTGGAGAAGGGGGAGTAGCACAGATACGCAGTATTTT. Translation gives CASSQDWRRGSSTDTQYF. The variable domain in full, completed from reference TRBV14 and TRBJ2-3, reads EAGVTQFPSHSVIEKGQTVTLRCDPISGHDNLYWYRRVMGKEIKFLLHFVKESKQDESGMPNNRFLAERTGGTYSTLKVQPAELEDSGVYFCASSQDWRRGSSTDTQYFGPGTRLTVL.

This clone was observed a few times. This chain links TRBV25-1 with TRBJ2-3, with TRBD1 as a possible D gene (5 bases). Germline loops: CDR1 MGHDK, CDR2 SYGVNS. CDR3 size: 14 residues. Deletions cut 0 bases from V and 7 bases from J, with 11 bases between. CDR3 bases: TGTGCCAGCAGTGAATATAAAGGGGCCTATACGCAGTATTTT. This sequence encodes CASSEYKGAYTQYF.

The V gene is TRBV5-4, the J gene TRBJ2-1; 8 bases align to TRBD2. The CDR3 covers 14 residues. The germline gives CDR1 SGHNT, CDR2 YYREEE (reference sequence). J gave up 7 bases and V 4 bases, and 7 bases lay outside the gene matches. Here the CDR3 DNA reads TGTGCCAGCAGCCGACGGGAGGGCCAAAATGAGCAGTTCTTC. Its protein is CASSRREGQNEQFF.

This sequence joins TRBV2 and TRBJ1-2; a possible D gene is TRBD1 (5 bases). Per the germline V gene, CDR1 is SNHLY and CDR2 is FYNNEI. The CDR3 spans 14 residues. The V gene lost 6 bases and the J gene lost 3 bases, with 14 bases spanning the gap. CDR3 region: CASSPQGLHYGYTF. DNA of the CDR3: TGTGCCAGCAGCCCCCAGGGACTCCACTATGGCTACACCTTC. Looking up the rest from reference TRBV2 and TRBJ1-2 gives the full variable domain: EPEVTQTPSHQVTQMGQEVILRCVPISNHLYFYWYRQILGQKVEFLVSFYNNEISEKSEIFDDQFSVERPDGSNFTLKIRSTKLEDSAMYFCASSPQGLHYGYTFGSGTRLTVV.